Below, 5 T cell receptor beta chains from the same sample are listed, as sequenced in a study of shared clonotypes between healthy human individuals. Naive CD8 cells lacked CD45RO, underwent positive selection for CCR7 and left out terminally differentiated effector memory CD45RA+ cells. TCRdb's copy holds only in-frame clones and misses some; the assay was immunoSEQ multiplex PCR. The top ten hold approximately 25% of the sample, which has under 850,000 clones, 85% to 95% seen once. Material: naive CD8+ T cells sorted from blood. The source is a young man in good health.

The DNA of the CDR3 is TGTGCCAGCAGCCCTAGCCGGGGCGGGGGTCCAATAAATGAGCAGTTCTTC. Translation gives CASSPSRGGGPINEQFF. V gene TRBV7-9 combines with J gene TRBJ2-1, with TRBD2 matching over 7 bases. J gave up 7 bases and V 5 bases, and 17 bases lay outside the gene matches. Germline V gene lookup returns CDR1 SEHNR and CDR2 FQNEAQ (reference sequence). The CDR3 has 17 amino acids.

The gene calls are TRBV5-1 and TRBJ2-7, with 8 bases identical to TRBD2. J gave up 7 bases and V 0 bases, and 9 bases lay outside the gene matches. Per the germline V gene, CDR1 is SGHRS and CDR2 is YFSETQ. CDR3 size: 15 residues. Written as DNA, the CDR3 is TGCGCCAGCAGCTTGGATGGGACTAGTATCCAAGAGCAGTACTTC. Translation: CASSLDGTSIQEQYF.

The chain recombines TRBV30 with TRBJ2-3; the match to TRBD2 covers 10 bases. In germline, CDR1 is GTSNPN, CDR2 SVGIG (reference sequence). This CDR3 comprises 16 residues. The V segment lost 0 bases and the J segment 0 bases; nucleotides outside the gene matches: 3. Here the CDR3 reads CAWSVGAGGSTDTQYF. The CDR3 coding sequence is TGTGCCTGGAGTGTCGGAGCGGGAGGGAGCACAGATACGCAGTATTTT. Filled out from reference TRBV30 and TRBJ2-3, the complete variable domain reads SQTIHQWPATLVQPVGSPLSLECTVEGTSNPNLYWYRQAAGRGLQLLFYSVGIGQISSEVPQNLSASRPQDRQFILSSKKLLLSDSGFYLCAWSVGAGGSTDTQYFGPGTRLTVL.

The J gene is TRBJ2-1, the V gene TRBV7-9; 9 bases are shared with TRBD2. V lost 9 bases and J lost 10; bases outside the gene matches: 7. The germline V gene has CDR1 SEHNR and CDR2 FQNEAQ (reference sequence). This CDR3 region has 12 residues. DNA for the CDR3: TGTGCCAGTAAAGCGGGAGGTCAAGAGCAGTTCTTC. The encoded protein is CASKAGGQEQFF.

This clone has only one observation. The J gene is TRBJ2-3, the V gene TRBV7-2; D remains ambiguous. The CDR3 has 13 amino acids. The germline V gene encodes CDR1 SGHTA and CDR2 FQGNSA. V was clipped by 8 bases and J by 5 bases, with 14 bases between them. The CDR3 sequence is CASPPSRLDTQYF. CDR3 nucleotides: TGTGCCAGCCCCCCTTCCCGTCTAGATACGCAGTATTTT.